In this sample, the clone carrying this T cell receptor (beta chain) turned up many times. The data stem from a study of Graves' ophthalmopathy and Graves' hyperthyroidism. RNA transcripts yielded amplified TCR beta CDR3 regions. First-round RT-PCR with HTBI primers preceded a second-round multiplex PCR. MiXCR, run by TCRdb on the multiplex PCR reads, gives a single entry per CDR3 protein. The sample has under 350,000 distinct CDR3 sequences; 15% to 20% are singletons. With V trimmed by 3 bases and J by 6 bases, 4 bases remained unmatched. Per the germline V gene, CDR1 is LNHDA and CDR2 is SQIVND (reference sequence). The CDR3 consists of 13 residues.

The specimen sequenced was peripheral blood. The rearrangement links TRBV19 to TRBJ2-5; 7 nucleotides agree with TRBD1. This sequence was found in an adult man with Graves' ophthalmopathy. The DNA for the CDR3 is TGTGCCAGTAGTATCGACAGGGCGAAGACCCAGTACTTC. Translating gives CASSIDRAKTQYF.